These 26 T cell receptor beta chains share one sample of origin, sequenced in a study of blood T cell repertoires in COVID-19. The assay was immunoSEQ multiplex PCR, and TCRdb's table has in-frame clones only and misses some. The table lists 130,000 to 150,000 clones, roughly 80% of them singletons. What was sequenced was peripheral blood. The origin of the receptors is a man aged 65-85 years who had recovered from COVID-19.

The chain carries TRBV5-8 and TRBJ2-1; a possible D gene is TRBD1 (6 bases). The CDR3 loop spans 15 amino acids. Deletions cut 4 bases from V and 0 bases from J, with 11 bases between. Germline V gene lookup returns CDR1 SGHTS and CDR2 YDEGEE. CDR3 nucleotides: TGTGCCAGCAGCAAACAGGGCAGCTCCTACAATGAGCAGTTCTTC. It encodes CASSKQGSSYNEQFF.

This chain connects TRBV12-3 or TRBV12-4 to TRBJ1-5; no firm D call. This CDR3 has 12 amino acids. V was trimmed by 7 bases and J by 4 bases, leaving 8 bases between them. CDR3 region: CASTTRNQPQHF. The CDR3 DNA reads TGTGCCAGCACTACGAGAAATCAGCCCCAGCATTTT.

This sequence joins TRBV27 and TRBJ2-2; 13 bases fit TRBD2. The germline V gene encodes CDR1 MNHEY and CDR2 SMNVEV (reference sequence). This CDR3 contains 16 residues. V lost 4 bases, J lost 4 bases, and 3 bases stayed unmatched. The CDR3 DNA reads TGTGCCAGCAGTTCCGGACTAGCGGGGGTCACCGGGGAGCTGTTTTTT. This gives the protein CASSSGLAGVTGELFF.

The chain carries TRBV6-5 and TRBJ1-1, with D possibly being TRBD1 (6 bases). This CDR3 spans 13 amino acids. The ends were cut back, 11 bases at V and 4 bases at J, with 17 bases in the middle. The germline CDR1 and CDR2 sequences are MNHEY and SVGAGI. CDR3 DNA sequence: TGTGCCGTACGACAGGCAGTCGGCACTGAAGCTTTCTTT. Protein sequence: CAVRQAVGTEAFF.

This sequence joins TRBV6-5 and TRBJ1-2; D might be TRBD1 (6 bases). The CDR3 contains 14 residues. Germline V gene sequence: CDR1 MNHEY, CDR2 SVGAGI. V gave up 6 bases and J gave up 4 bases, with 15 bases separating them. DNA of the CDR3: TGTGCCAGCAGCCGCGGGGGGCTTGGCTATGGCTACACCTTC. Encoded protein: CASSRGGLGYGYTF.

The V gene is TRBV5-1, the J gene TRBJ2-5; weak D call: TRBD1 (6 bases). Germline V gives CDR1 SGHRS, CDR2 YFSETQ. This CDR3 contains 16 residues. Between the trimmed V and J ends, which lost 0 bases and 4 bases, there was a span of 16 bases. This chain's CDR3 is CASSLEAAGVGETQYF. The CDR3 DNA reads TGCGCCAGCAGCTTGGAGGCCGCAGGGGTAGGAGAGACCCAGTACTTC.

In this sample, this clone turned up once. This chain links TRBV11-2 with TRBJ2-7; no clear D gene. This CDR3 has 13 residues. V was pared by 5 bases and J by 4 bases, with 12 bases between. The germline gives CDR1 SGHAT, CDR2 FQNNGV. The CDR3 region has the DNA TGTGCCAGCAGCCCGTCCGGTGAGTACGAGCAGTACTTC. Encoded protein: CASSPSGEYEQYF. Looking up the rest from reference TRBV11-2 and TRBJ2-7 gives the full variable domain: EAGVAQSPRYKIIEKRQSVAFWCNPISGHATLYWYQQILGQGPKLLIQFQNNGVVDDSQLPKDRFSAERLKGVDSTLKIQPAKLEDSAVYLCASSPSGEYEQYFGPGTRLTVT.

The chain combines TRBV11-2 with TRBJ1-1; 8 bases are shared with TRBD1. CDR1 is SGHAT, CDR2 FQNNGV, per germline. V was clipped by 4 bases and J by 4 bases; unmatched bases: 5. The CDR3 totals 14 residues. The CDR3, as DNA: TGTGCCAGCAGCTCTGCAGGGGGCCCCACTGAAGCTTTCTTT. Translated, it gives CASSSAGGPTEAFF.

The chain is built from TRBV2 and TRBJ2-1; 11 nucleotides agree with TRBD2. V was clipped by 2 bases and J by 7 bases; unmatched bases: 7. CDR3 length: 16 residues. Germline values: CDR1 SNHLY, CDR2 FYNNEI. Written as DNA, the CDR3 is TGTGCCAGCAGTGAACATTTGGGACTAGCGGCTAATGAGCAGTTCTTC. This codes for CASSEHLGLAANEQFF.

In this sample, this clone turned up a few times. The chain joins TRBV10-3 to TRBJ2-3, with 7 bases fitting TRBD2. The germline CDR1 and CDR2 sequences are ENHRY and SYGVKD. This CDR3 region has 15 residues. After removal of 6 bases from V and 5 bases from J, the junction contained 11 bases not matched to a gene. The CDR3 DNA is TGTGCCATCAGCCACCGGCGGGAGAAGGGAGATACGCAGTATTTT. Translating it yields CAISHRREKGDTQYF.

This rearrangement joins TRBV5-1 to TRBJ2-1; 7 nucleotides match TRBD1. Germline CDR1 reads SGHRS; CDR2 reads YFSETQ. The CDR3 has 14 amino acids. The V and J ends lost 4 bases and 8 bases, in that order; junction bases with no gene match: 9. In DNA, the CDR3 is TGCGCCAGCAGCCTGAGGACAGGTTACTATGAGCAGTTCTTC. Protein sequence: CASSLRTGYYEQFF.

The chain carries TRBV5-1 and TRBJ2-5; 11 nucleotides match TRBD2. J was trimmed by 6 bases and V by 5 bases; bases with no gene match: 9. The CDR3 contains 15 residues. CDR1 and CDR2 from the germline V gene are SGHRS and YFSETQ. In nucleotides, the CDR3 is TGCGCCAGCAGTAGACTAGCGGGGACATTGAAGACCCAGTACTTC. This translates into CASSRLAGTLKTQYF.

V usage is TRBV10-3 and J usage is TRBJ2-2, with 11 bases fitting TRBD1. V lost 0 bases and J lost 4; bases outside the gene matches: 13. Germline V CDR1 and CDR2: ENHRY, SYGVKD. This CDR3 region has 20 residues. This CDR3 is CAISESRLTRTGGGTGELFF. The CDR3 DNA is TGTGCCATCAGTGAGTCCCGTCTGACCCGGACAGGGGGCGGCACCGGGGAGCTGTTTTTT.

The V gene is TRBV7-2, the J gene TRBJ2-2; 10 nucleotides match TRBD2. This CDR3 region has 15 residues. CDR1 SGHTA and CDR2 FQGNSA come from the germline V gene. The trim removed 5 bases at V and 4 bases at J, leaving 4 bases unmatched. CDR3 in DNA: TGTGCCAGCAGCAAAAGCGGGAGGGCCACCGGGGAGCTGTTTTTT. Amino acids: CASSKSGRATGELFF. Full variable domain (remainder filled in from reference TRBV7-2 and TRBJ2-2): GAGVSQSPSNKVTEKGKDVELRCDPISGHTALYWYRQSLGQGLEFLIYFQGNSAPDKSGLPSDRFSAERTGGSVSTLTIQRTQQEDSAVYLCASSKSGRATGELFFGEGSRLTVL.

The rearrangement joins TRBV25-1 to TRBJ2-7; 9 bases line up with TRBD2. This CDR3 region has 17 residues. Trimming cost V 2 bases and J 0 bases; bases outside gene matches: 8. Germline assignment: CDR1 MGHDK and CDR2 SYGVNS. CDR3 sequence: CASSEETSGPDSYEQYF. The CDR3 DNA is TGTGCCAGCAGTGAAGAGACTAGCGGTCCCGACTCCTACGAGCAGTACTTC.

To note about this clone: Compared with germline, one end of the junction differs, possibly owing to a read error. The chain links TRBV30 to TRBJ2-7, with 8 bases identical to TRBD2. This CDR3 is 12 amino acids long. Germline V gene data show CDR1 as GTSNPN and CDR2 as SVGIG (reference sequence). Written as DNA, the CDR3 is TGTGCCTGGAGTGGCGTGGGGAGCGGGAGAAACTTC. Translated, it gives CAWSGVGSGRNF.

This sequence joins TRBV9 and TRBJ2-1; 9 nucleotides line up with TRBD2. With 0 bases clipped from V and 9 bases from J, the junction kept 10 bases outside the gene matches. Germline lookup yields CDR1 SGDLS and CDR2 YYNGEE. The CDR3 totals 16 residues. CDR3 loop: CASSVDAGGRAGEQFF. The DNA of the CDR3 is TGTGCCAGCAGCGTAGACGCGGGCGGGAGGGCCGGTGAGCAGTTCTTC.

V is TRBV3-1 (or the pseudogene TRBV3-2) and J is TRBJ2-3, with 11 bases matching TRBD2. The CDR3 is 19 residues long. Germline V CDR1 and CDR2: LGHDT, YNNKEL (reference sequence). V was pared by 4 bases and J by 4 bases, with 16 bases of the junction left unmatched. The CDR3 region has the DNA TGTGCCAGCAGCCTTTTGGGTTTCATAGCGGGAGGGCCATCAGATACGCAGTATTTT. This translates into CASSLLGFIAGGPSDTQYF.

This clone has a count of ten or more. The genes are TRBV29-1 and TRBJ1-2; 10 bases align to TRBD1. The CDR3 covers 14 residues. Losses at the gene ends were 6 bases for V and 1 base for J; bases not matched to a gene: 5. Germline values: CDR1 SQVTM, CDR2 ANQGSEA. CDR3 DNA: TGCAGCGTCTGGACAGGGGGGGATAACTATGGCTACACCTTC. Protein sequence: CSVWTGGDNYGYTF.

The chain joins TRBV11-2 to TRBJ2-1; 11 bases map to TRBD2. V shed 5 bases, J shed 10 bases, and the junction held 10 bases outside the gene matches. The CDR3 has 15 residues. Germline CDR1 SGHAT, CDR2 FQNNGV. In DNA, the CDR3 is TGTGCCAGCAGCCGTGGACTAGCGGGCCCTAAAGAGCAGTTCTTC. It codes for CASSRGLAGPKEQFF.

This chain links TRBV6-5 with TRBJ2-5; 9 bases are shared with TRBD1. Germline loops: CDR1 MNHEY, CDR2 SVGAGI. This CDR3 spans 14 amino acids. Germline trimming cut 2 bases from V and 9 bases from J; bases unmatched to any gene: 7. The CDR3 DNA sequence: TGTGCCAGCAGTTACGGACAGGGGCGATTGTCCCAGTACTTC. Its translation: CASSYGQGRLSQYF.

The chain joins TRBV9 to TRBJ2-2; TRBD2 matches at 7 bases. CDR3 size: 15 residues. Germline loops: CDR1 SGDLS, CDR2 YYNGEE. The J segment lost 6 bases and the V segment lost 0 bases, leaving 5 bases of the junction unmatched. Here the CDR3 reads CASSVGGGLPGELFF. The CDR3 nucleotides are TGTGCCAGCAGCGTAGGGGGAGGGCTTCCCGGGGAGCTGTTTTTT.

The chain has TRBV27 and TRBJ1-5, with TRBD1 matching 9 bases. The V gene end was trimmed by 11 bases and the J gene end by 3 bases; junction bases not matched to a gene: 11. This CDR3 is built from 15 residues. Germline V lookup: CDR1 MNHEY, CDR2 SMNVEV (reference sequence). CDR3 loop: CAYLPRDRVNQPQHF. In nucleotides, the CDR3 is TGTGCCTACCTCCCCCGGGACAGGGTCAATCAGCCCCAGCATTTT.

The chain links TRBV18 to TRBJ1-5, with D uncertain. CDR3 length equals 13 residues. V dropped 3 bases and J dropped 5 bases, with 8 bases sitting between them. Germline V gene sequence: CDR1 KGHSH, CDR2 LQKENI. The CDR3 nucleotides are TGTGCCAGCTCACCTTTCTCTGATCAGCCCCAGCATTTT. Translating it yields CASSPFSDQPQHF.

The rearrangement joins TRBV7-9 to TRBJ1-2; 7 bases line up with TRBD1. CDR1 SEHNR and CDR2 FQNEAQ come from the germline V gene (reference sequence). V lost 4 bases to trimming and J lost 3 bases; unmatched junction nucleotides: 17. The CDR3 loop spans 18 amino acids. This chain's CDR3 is CASSSRETGTQYYYGYTF. CDR3 coding DNA: TGTGCCAGCAGCTCGAGGGAGACAGGGACCCAATACTACTATGGCTACACCTTC.

The CDR3 loop reads CASSSLAGGYTDTQYF. The CDR3 bases are TGTGCCAGCAGCTCGCTAGCGGGAGGGTATACAGATACGCAGTATTTT. The rearrangement uses TRBV7-2 and TRBJ2-3; TRBD2 agrees at 12 bases. The CDR3 has 16 amino acids. The V segment lost 4 bases and the J segment 3 bases; nucleotides outside the gene matches: 5. Germline lookup yields CDR1 SGHTA and CDR2 FQGNSA.